This T cell receptor beta chain was found in a study of blood T cell repertoires in COVID-19. About the study: Samples representing acute and convalescent COVID-19 were sourced from the United States, Italy and Spain. Sample material is recorded as cDNA or gDNA derived from T cells, B-cell-depleted T cells, or PBMCs.

Per the original methods: How many nucleated cells were present was estimated from reference gene primer amplification. Assay: immunoSEQ multiplex PCR; the TCRdb copy retains only in-frame clones and omits some. From that table come the V and J calls and clone size; the DNA was used to work out D and trimming. The sample lists around 81,000 clones; approximately 86% were seen once. With 4 bases clipped from V and 10 bases from J, the junction kept 14 bases outside the gene matches. Germline values: CDR1 SGHAT, CDR2 FQNNGV. This CDR3 comprises 16 residues. The source is a woman over 75 with acute or convalescent COVID-19. What was sequenced was peripheral blood. The chain joins TRBV11-2 to TRBJ2-1, with 9 bases identical to TRBD1. The CDR3, as DNA: TGTGCCAGCAGCTCCCTCGGGACAGGGACAGGGCGAGAGCAGTTCTTC. This encodes CASSSLGTGTGREQFF.